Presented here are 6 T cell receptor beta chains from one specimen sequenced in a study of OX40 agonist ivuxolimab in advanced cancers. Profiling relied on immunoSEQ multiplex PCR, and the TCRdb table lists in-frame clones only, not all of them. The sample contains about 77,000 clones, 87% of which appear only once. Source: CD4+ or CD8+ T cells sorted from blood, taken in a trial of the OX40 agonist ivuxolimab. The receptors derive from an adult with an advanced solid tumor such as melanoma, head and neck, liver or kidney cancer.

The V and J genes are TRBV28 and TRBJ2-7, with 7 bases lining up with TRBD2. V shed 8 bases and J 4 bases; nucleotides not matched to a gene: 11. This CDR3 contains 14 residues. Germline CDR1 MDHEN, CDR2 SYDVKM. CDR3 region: CASFRLGGDYEQYF. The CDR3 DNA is TGTGCCAGCTTTAGGTTGGGGGGGGATTACGAGCAGTACTTC.

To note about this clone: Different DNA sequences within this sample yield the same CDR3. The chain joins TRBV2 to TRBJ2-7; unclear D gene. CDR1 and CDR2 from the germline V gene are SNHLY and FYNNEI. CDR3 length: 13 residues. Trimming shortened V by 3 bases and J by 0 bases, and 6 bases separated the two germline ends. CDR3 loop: CASSDGASYEQYF. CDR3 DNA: TGTGCCAGCAGTGACGGCGCCTCCTACGAGCAGTACTTC.

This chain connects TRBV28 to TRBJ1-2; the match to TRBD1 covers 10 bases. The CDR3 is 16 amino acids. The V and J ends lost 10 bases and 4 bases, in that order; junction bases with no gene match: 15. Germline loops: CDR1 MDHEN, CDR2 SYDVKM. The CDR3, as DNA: TGTGCCACCCCACGGACCAGGGACAGGGGATCCTATGGCTACACCTTC. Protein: CATPRTRDRGSYGYTF.

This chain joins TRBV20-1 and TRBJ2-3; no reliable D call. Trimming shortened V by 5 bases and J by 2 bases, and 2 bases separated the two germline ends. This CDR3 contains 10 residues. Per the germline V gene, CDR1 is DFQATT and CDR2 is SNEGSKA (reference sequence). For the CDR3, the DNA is TGCAGTGCTCTCACAGATACGCAGTATTTT. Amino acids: CSALTDTQYF.

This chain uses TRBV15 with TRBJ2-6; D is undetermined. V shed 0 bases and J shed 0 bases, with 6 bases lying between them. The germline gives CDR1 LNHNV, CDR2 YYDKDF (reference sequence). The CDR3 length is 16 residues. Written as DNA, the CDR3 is TGTGCCACCAGCAGAGATCGGAGCTCTGGGGCCAACGTCCTGACTTTC. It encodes CATSRDRSSGANVLTF.

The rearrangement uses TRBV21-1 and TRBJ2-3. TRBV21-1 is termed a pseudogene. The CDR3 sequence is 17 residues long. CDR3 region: CASSKEPPVGSTDTQYF. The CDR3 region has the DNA TGTGCCAGCAGCAAAGAGCCCCCGGTCGGAAGTACAGATACGCAGTATTTT.